A single sample is the source of the 18 T cell receptor beta chains below, sequenced in a study of control samples from healthy donors and cancer patients. TCRdb keeps only in-frame clones here, not all; method: immunoSEQ multiplex PCR. The sample lists more than 95,000 clones; approximately 90% were seen once. Material for sequencing was blood. The receptor set was obtained from a woman between 65 and 79 years old in good health.

The V and J genes are TRBV5-5 and TRBJ1-6; 9 bases map to TRBD1. V lost 5 bases and J lost 7; bases outside the gene matches: 7. Germline V gene lookup returns CDR1 SGHKS and CDR2 YYEKEE (reference sequence). The CDR3 has 15 residues. The chain's CDR3 is CASRPRDRENSPLHF. The CDR3, as DNA: TGTGCCAGCAGGCCCCGGGACAGGGAGAATTCACCCCTCCACTTT.

As concerns this clone: Other DNA sequences in this sample translate to the same CDR3. The genes are TRBV27 and TRBJ2-7; perhaps TRBD2 as D (7 bases). This CDR3 has 13 residues. Trimming left V 2 bases short and J 7 bases short, with 12 bases between. Germline lookup yields CDR1 MNHEY and CDR2 SMNVEV (reference sequence). CDR3 DNA: TGTGCCAGCAGTTTAATGAGGGGGGGGGAGCAGTACTTC. This translates into CASSLMRGGEQYF.

The V call is TRBV10-2, the J call TRBJ1-4; 9 nucleotides line up with TRBD1. This CDR3 is 14 amino acids long. The junction had 7 bases not matched to a gene; V was cut back by 6 bases and J by 8 bases. Germline loops: CDR1 WSHSY, CDR2 SAAADI. CDR3 region: CASRDRGGREKLFF. The DNA for the CDR3 is TGCGCCAGCAGGGACAGGGGAGGACGGGAAAAACTGTTTTTT.

V is TRBV7-2 and J is TRBJ2-5; D gene uncertain. The CDR3 loop spans 14 amino acids. The V gene's germline CDR1 is SGHTA and CDR2 FQGNSA. V dropped 5 bases and J dropped 5 bases, with 15 bases sitting between them. In DNA form, the CDR3 reads TGTGCCAGCAGCCCCGCCCGGGCCAGGGAGACCCAGTACTTC. Residues: CASSPARARETQYF. The variable domain in full, with the rest retrieved from reference TRBV7-2 and TRBJ2-5, is GAGVSQSPSNKVTEKGKDVELRCDPISGHTALYWYRQSLGQGLEFLIYFQGNSAPDKSGLPSDRFSAERTGGSVSTLTIQRTQQEDSAVYLCASSPARARETQYFGPGTRLLVL.

This clone was seen a few times. The chain couples TRBV10-1 to TRBJ2-7; D ambiguous. Germline V gene lookup returns CDR1 WNHNN and CDR2 SYGVQD (reference sequence). V was clipped by 6 bases and J by 3 bases, with 12 bases between them. The CDR3 runs 13 residues. The CDR3 sequence: CASSQRAGYEQYF. CDR3 sequence (DNA): TGCGCCAGCAGCCAAAGGGCCGGCTACGAGCAGTACTTC.

This sequence joins TRBV10-2 and TRBJ2-7; 13 bases match TRBD2. V dropped 9 bases and J dropped 2; count of bases not matched to a gene: 10. Germline V gene sequence: CDR1 WSHSY, CDR2 SAAADI. The CDR3 length is 16 residues. Here the CDR3 reads CASGGGLAGVTYEQYF. The DNA for the CDR3 is TGCGCCAGTGGGGGCGGACTAGCGGGGGTGACCTACGAGCAGTACTTC.

V and J are TRBV5-1 and TRBJ1-6; 9 bases match TRBD1. CDR3 length: 20 residues. Germline values: CDR1 SGHRS, CDR2 YFSETQ. Trimming cost V 4 bases and J 1 base; bases outside gene matches: 15. CDR3 nucleotide sequence: TGCGCCAGCAGCGACGGACAGGGGCTGGGGGATACGTCCTATAATTCACCCCTCCACTTT. Translating gives CASSDGQGLGDTSYNSPLHF.

V usage is TRBV9 and J usage is TRBJ1-6; D is undetermined. Germline assignment: CDR1 SGDLS and CDR2 YYNGEE. The V gene lost 0 bases and the J gene lost 8 bases, with 15 bases spanning the gap. The CDR3 sequence is 16 residues long. DNA for the CDR3: TGTGCCAGCAGCGTAGGTTCAGCGCCCTCGCATTCACCCCTCCACTTT. It specifies CASSVGSAPSHSPLHF.

The V and J genes are TRBV6-6 and TRBJ2-3; TRBD2 matches 16 bases. From germline, CDR1 is MNHNY and CDR2 SVGAGI (reference sequence). The CDR3 runs 17 residues. The V segment lost 5 bases and the J segment 7 bases; nucleotides outside the gene matches: 9. The DNA of the CDR3 is TGTGCCAGCAGTCTCGGGACTAGCGGGGGGGCAGCGAATACGCAGTATTTT. Its translation is CASSLGTSGGAANTQYF.

This clone was seen just once. The chain couples TRBV12-3 or TRBV12-4 to TRBJ2-2, with D possibly matching TRBD2 (5 bases). This CDR3 comprises 13 residues. The V and J ends lost 4 bases and 7 bases respectively, with 10 bases between them. CDR3 region: CASSSEVGGELFF. For the CDR3, the DNA is TGTGCCAGCAGTTCGGAGGTTGGCGGGGAGCTGTTTTTT.

The rearrangement uses TRBV10-3 and TRBJ2-3; a weak D match, TRBD2 (6 bases). The germline gives CDR1 ENHRY, CDR2 SYGVKD. With 0 bases removed from V and 1 base from J, the gap between germline ends came to 11 bases. This CDR3 is built from 16 residues. CDR3 nucleotides: TGTGCCATCAGTGAGTCACTAGCAACAGGCACAGATACGCAGTATTTT. Protein: CAISESLATGTDTQYF.

The V and J genes are TRBV24-1 and TRBJ2-2; D may be TRBD1 (7 bases). The germline gives CDR1 KGHDR, CDR2 SFDVKD. The CDR3 has 17 amino acids. V lost 2 bases and J lost 5, with 17 bases in between. The CDR3, as DNA: TGTGCCACCAGTGATTCAGCAAGACAGGGAGGTACCGGGGAGCTGTTTTTT. This sequence encodes CATSDSARQGGTGELFF.

The chain joins TRBV6-5 to TRBJ1-5; unclear D gene. The germline V and J ends were trimmed by 2 bases and 9 bases, with 14 bases remaining between them. This CDR3 is built from 14 residues. From germline, CDR1 is MNHEY and CDR2 SVGAGI. CDR3 bases: TGTGCCAGCAGTTACCGGAAGGGCGTATCGCCCCAGCATTTT. This encodes CASSYRKGVSPQHF.

The genes are TRBV5-1 and TRBJ2-5; 8 bases fit TRBD2. V shed 0 bases, J shed 5 bases, and the junction held 6 bases outside the gene matches. Germline loops: CDR1 SGHRS, CDR2 YFSETQ. The CDR3 sequence is 15 residues long. CDR3: CASSLEGLDLETQYF. The CDR3 nucleotides are TGCGCCAGCAGCTTGGAGGGACTAGATTTGGAGACCCAGTACTTC.

This sequence joins TRBV5-8 and TRBJ1-1; D unresolved. Germline V CDR1 and CDR2: SGHTS, YDEGEE. The V and J ends lost 2 bases and 10 bases respectively, with 12 bases between them. This CDR3 region has 12 residues. The CDR3 is CASSFVRVRAFF. In nucleotides, the CDR3 is TGTGCCAGCAGCTTTGTACGGGTACGAGCTTTCTTT.

The rearrangement uses TRBV5-1 and TRBJ2-7; TRBD1 agrees at 9 bases. With V trimmed by 4 bases and J by 6 bases, 8 bases remained unmatched. This CDR3 comprises 14 residues. Germline V lookup: CDR1 SGHRS, CDR2 YFSETQ. This CDR3 is CASSITGQGGEQYF. For the CDR3, the DNA is TGCGCCAGCAGCATTACGGGACAGGGTGGCGAGCAGTACTTC.

The chain combines TRBV27 with TRBJ1-2; D possibly corresponds to TRBD1 (5 bases). The CDR3 has 14 residues. The ends were cut back, 5 bases at V and 8 bases at J, with 18 bases in the middle. The germline gives CDR1 MNHEY, CDR2 SMNVEV (reference sequence). DNA for the CDR3: TGTGCCAGCAGTGGCCGGGACCCTCGAGGGGGCTACACCTTC. Translation gives CASSGRDPRGGYTF.

This clone was counted only a few times. The V and J genes are TRBV6-5 and TRBJ2-3; TRBD2 matches at 9 bases. The V and J ends lost 6 bases and 1 base, in that order; junction bases with no gene match: 2. The CDR3 length is 14 residues. CDR1 is MNHEY, CDR2 SVGAGI, per germline. The CDR3 DNA is TGTGCCAGCAGCTCTAGCGGGGGCACAGATACGCAGTATTTT. Translated, it gives CASSSSGGTDTQYF.